This is a list of T cell receptor beta chains from one sample in a study of T cell responses to AZD1222 COVID-19 vaccine. Generated by immunoSEQ multiplex PCR, the TCRdb table keeps only in-frame clones and is missing some. The sample records fewer than 110,000 clones, roughly nine tenths being singletons. The sample was peripheral blood, taken on day 0 of AZD1222 vaccination. The receptors here all came from an adult in good health. Both conserved end residues are part of each CDR3. D genes are given only for firm matches. The size entry is marked missing in some rows and otherwise reads once, few, many or a size class.

j_gene: TRBJ1-2
len: 16
abundance: once
v_gene: TRBV6-1
d_gene: .
CDR3nt: TGTGCCAGCAGTGGCATAGCAGGAGGGTTCAGCTATGGCTACACCTTC
CDR3aa: CASSGIAGGFSYGYTF

j_gene: TRBJ2-3
len: 16
abundance: .
v_gene: TRBV7-3
d_gene: TRBD2
CDR3nt: TGTGCCAGCAGCCGAGGGACTAGCGGGAGGACAGATACGCAGTATTTT
CDR3aa: CASSRGTSGRTDTQYF

j_gene: TRBJ1-5
len: 15
abundance: .
v_gene: TRBV7-2
d_gene: .
CDR3nt: TGTGCCAGCAGCTTAGGTAGCAGGGGCGGTCAGCCCCAGCATTTT
CDR3aa: CASSLGSRGGQPQHF

j_gene: TRBJ2-4
len: 16
abundance: .
v_gene: TRBV5-1
d_gene: .
CDR3nt: TGCGCCAGCAGCTTCGATGGGACACTAGCCAAAAACATTCAGTACTTC
CDR3aa: CASSFDGTLAKNIQYF

j_gene: TRBJ2-1
len: 15
abundance: .
v_gene: TRBV18
d_gene: .
CDR3nt: TGTGCCAGCTCACCACCGTCTGGGCCCTACAATGAGCAGTTCTTC
CDR3aa: CASSPPSGPYNEQFF

j_gene: TRBJ2-5
len: 14
abundance: .
v_gene: TRBV7-2
d_gene: .
CDR3nt: TGTGCCAGCAGTTATAGACACGGCCAAGAGACCCAGTACTTC
CDR3aa: CASSYRHGQETQYF

j_gene: TRBJ2-7
len: 14
abundance: .
v_gene: TRBV10-3
d_gene: TRBD1
CDR3nt: TGTGCCATCAGATCAGGACAGGCAGCCTACGAGCAGTACTTC
CDR3aa: CAIRSGQAAYEQYF

j_gene: TRBJ1-3
len: 15
abundance: .
v_gene: TRBV7-8
d_gene: .
CDR3nt: TGTGCCAGCAGCTTTCTCGCGGGCTCTGGAAACACCATATATTTT
CDR3aa: CASSFLAGSGNTIYF

j_gene: TRBJ2-5
len: 15
abundance: .
v_gene: TRBV11-2
d_gene: .
CDR3nt: TGTGCCAGCAGTCCCAGACAGGGAGGGTGGGAGACCCAGTACTTC
CDR3aa: CASSPRQGGWETQYF

j_gene: TRBJ2-2
len: 14
abundance: .
v_gene: TRBV30
d_gene: .
CDR3nt: TGTGCCTGGAGTGTTAGCCTGAACACCGGGGAGCTGTTTTTT
CDR3aa: CAWSVSLNTGELFF

j_gene: TRBJ1-4
len: 13
abundance: .
v_gene: TRBV25-1
d_gene: .
CDR3nt: TGTGCCAGCAGGGGGGACGTTAGCGTGAAACTGTTTTTT
CDR3aa: CASRGDVSVKLFF

j_gene: TRBJ1-2
len: 13
abundance: .
v_gene: TRBV5-1
d_gene: TRBD1
CDR3nt: TGCGCCAGCAGCTCCCGGGACAGGGGGCTCTACACCTTC
CDR3aa: CASSSRDRGLYTF

j_gene: TRBJ2-7
len: 16
abundance: .
v_gene: TRBV5-6
d_gene: TRBD2
CDR3nt: TGTGCCAGCAGCTCCTTTATAGCGGGAGAAAGCGCCGAGCAGTACTTC
CDR3aa: CASSSFIAGESAEQYF

j_gene: TRBJ2-3
len: 16
abundance: .
v_gene: TRBV7-2
d_gene: TRBD1
CDR3nt: TGTGCCAGCAGTGTAGGGTCGACAGGGCACACAGATACGCAGTATTTT
CDR3aa: CASSVGSTGHTDTQYF

j_gene: TRBJ2-1
len: 16
abundance: .
v_gene: TRBV5-1
d_gene: TRBD2
CDR3nt: TGCGCCAGCAGCGGAGCGGGACTAGCGTCCTACAATGAGCAGTTCTTC
CDR3aa: CASSGAGLASYNEQFF

j_gene: TRBJ2-1
len: 17
abundance: .
v_gene: TRBV7-9
d_gene: TRBD1
CDR3nt: TGTGCCAGCAGCCGAAAGCCGGGACAGGGCTCCTACAATGAGCAGTTCTTC
CDR3aa: CASSRKPGQGSYNEQFF

j_gene: TRBJ1-1
len: 15
abundance: .
v_gene: TRBV18
d_gene: .
CDR3nt: TGTGCCAGCTCACCACTCGACAGCTATGGCACTGAAGCTTTCTTT
CDR3aa: CASSPLDSYGTEAFF

j_gene: TRBJ2-2
len: 15
abundance: .
v_gene: TRBV19
d_gene: TRBD2
CDR3nt: TGTGCCAGTAGTCCCCTAGCGGGAGTGGCCGGGGAGCTGTTTTTT
CDR3aa: CASSPLAGVAGELFF

j_gene: TRBJ1-2
len: 12
abundance: .
v_gene: TRBV6-5
d_gene: .
CDR3nt: TGTGCCAGCAGTACGGGTTTCGATGGCTACACCTTC
CDR3aa: CASSTGFDGYTF

j_gene: TRBJ1-3
len: 16
abundance: few
v_gene: TRBV7-3
d_gene: TRBD1
CDR3nt: TGTGCCAGCAGCGCAAACGGACTGACAGGGGGAAACACCATATATTTT
CDR3aa: CASSANGLTGGNTIYF

j_gene: TRBJ2-5
len: 17
abundance: .
v_gene: TRBV19
d_gene: .
CDR3nt: TGTGCCAGTAGTATAAGCGGGGCCGGAGGGGGGCAAGAGACCCAGTACTTC
CDR3aa: CASSISGAGGGQETQYF

j_gene: TRBJ2-7
len: 12
abundance: once
v_gene: TRBV29-1
d_gene: .
CDR3nt: TGCAGCGTTGAAGGGGAGACCTACGAGCAGTACTTC
CDR3aa: CSVEGETYEQYF

j_gene: TRBJ2-4
len: 15
abundance: once
v_gene: TRBV7-9
d_gene: TRBD1
CDR3nt: TGTGCCAGCAGCCCAGGGACAGCCGATTCAAACATTCAGTACTTC
CDR3aa: CASSPGTADSNIQYF

j_gene: TRBJ1-1
len: 15
abundance: .
v_gene: TRBV11-2
d_gene: TRBD1
CDR3nt: TGTGCCAGCGCCTACTCAACAGGGGGCCGGACTGAAGCTTTCTTT
CDR3aa: CASAYSTGGRTEAFF

j_gene: TRBJ1-5
len: 19
abundance: .
v_gene: TRBV7-8
d_gene: TRBD1
CDR3nt: TGTGCCAGCAGCTTAGCGGTCCATGTTCAGGGGGGTCCCAATCAGCCCCAGCATTTT
CDR3aa: CASSLAVHVQGGPNQPQHF

j_gene: TRBJ2-3
len: 15
abundance: .
v_gene: TRBV20-1
d_gene: .
CDR3nt: TGCAGTGCTAGTAACTGGCGGCAGATCACAGATACGCAGTATTTT
CDR3aa: CSASNWRQITDTQYF

j_gene: TRBJ1-5
len: 15
abundance: .
v_gene: TRBV6-5
d_gene: .
CDR3nt: TGTGCCAGCAGTTACGGGCCCCGGAGAGATCAGCCCCAGCATTTT
CDR3aa: CASSYGPRRDQPQHF

j_gene: TRBJ2-4
len: 15
abundance: .
v_gene: TRBV11-2
d_gene: TRBD2
CDR3nt: TGTGCCAGCAGCAGGCAAGCGGGGTCCAAAAACATTCAGTACTTC
CDR3aa: CASSRQAGSKNIQYF

j_gene: TRBJ1-4
len: 14
abundance: few
v_gene: TRBV28
d_gene: .
CDR3nt: TGTGCCAGCAGTTTAGGTGTAGGTAATGAAAAACTGTTTTTT
CDR3aa: CASSLGVGNEKLFF

j_gene: TRBJ2-2
len: 14
abundance: .
v_gene: TRBV9
d_gene: .
CDR3nt: TGTGCCAGCAGCGTAGAACAGAGCACCGGGGAGCTGTTTTTT
CDR3aa: CASSVEQSTGELFF

j_gene: TRBJ2-2
len: 15
abundance: .
v_gene: TRBV5-6
d_gene: TRBD1
CDR3nt: TGTGCCAGCAGCTTTACAGGGGGCAGGACCGGGGAGCTGTTTTTT
CDR3aa: CASSFTGGRTGELFF

j_gene: TRBJ1-1
len: 15
abundance: .
v_gene: TRBV5-4
d_gene: .
CDR3nt: TGTGCCAGCAGCTGGGGGTTGGGGTTGAACACTGAAGCTTTCTTT
CDR3aa: CASSWGLGLNTEAFF

j_gene: TRBJ2-1
len: 14
abundance: .
v_gene: TRBV19
d_gene: .
CDR3nt: TGTGCCAGTAATGAACTCCGGGCTACCTCGGGGAAGTTCTTC
CDR3aa: CASNELRATSGKFF

j_gene: TRBJ2-6
len: 14
abundance: .
v_gene: TRBV5-6
d_gene: TRBD1
CDR3nt: TGTGCCAGCAGGGCCGGGACAGCTCCCAACGTCCTGACTTTC
CDR3aa: CASRAGTAPNVLTF

j_gene: TRBJ1-2
len: 13
abundance: .
v_gene: TRBV4-3
d_gene: .
CDR3nt: TGCGCCAGCAGCCAAACCCAGGGAACTGGCTACACCTTC
CDR3aa: CASSQTQGTGYTF

j_gene: TRBJ1-4
len: 15
abundance: .
v_gene: TRBV18
d_gene: .
CDR3nt: TGTGCCAGCTCACCAAGGACTAAAGGGGATGAAAAACTGTTTTTT
CDR3aa: CASSPRTKGDEKLFF

j_gene: TRBJ1-3
len: 13
abundance: .
v_gene: TRBV28
d_gene: .
CDR3nt: TGTGCCAGCCGGCAATACTCTGGAAACACCATATATTTT
CDR3aa: CASRQYSGNTIYF

j_gene: TRBJ2-1
len: 12
abundance: .
v_gene: TRBV28
d_gene: .
CDR3nt: TGTGCCAGCAGTCGGGGTTACAATGAGCAGTTCTTC
CDR3aa: CASSRGYNEQFF

j_gene: TRBJ2-3
len: 14
abundance: few
v_gene: TRBV15
d_gene: TRBD2
CDR3nt: TGTGCCACAGGCGGGAGAGGAGGGACAGATACGCAGTATTTT
CDR3aa: CATGGRGGTDTQYF

j_gene: TRBJ1-5
len: 15
abundance: once
v_gene: TRBV6-6
d_gene: .
CDR3nt: TGTGCCAGCAGTTACTTTGGGAGGTACAATCAGCCCCAGCATTTT
CDR3aa: CASSYFGRYNQPQHF

j_gene: TRBJ1-1
len: 13
abundance: .
v_gene: TRBV12-3/TRBV12-4
d_gene: TRBD1
CDR3nt: TGTGCCAGCAGTGGACAGGGACTACCCTGGGCTTTCTTT
CDR3aa: CASSGQGLPWAFF

j_gene: TRBJ1-5
len: 20
abundance: few
v_gene: TRBV7-8
d_gene: TRBD1
CDR3nt: TGTGCCAGCAGCTTATACATTGGGACAGGGGGTTGGCACAAAGGGCAGCCCCAGCATTTT
CDR3aa: CASSLYIGTGGWHKGQPQHF

j_gene: TRBJ2-7
len: 13
abundance: .
v_gene: TRBV30
d_gene: .
CDR3nt: TGTGCCTGGAACAGCGGGCCTCGCTACGAGCAGTACTTC
CDR3aa: CAWNSGPRYEQYF

j_gene: TRBJ2-3
len: 14
abundance: .
v_gene: TRBV7-2
d_gene: TRBD2
CDR3nt: TGTGCCAGCAGCTACGCGGGGGACGTGGATACGCAGTATTTT
CDR3aa: CASSYAGDVDTQYF

j_gene: TRBJ1-1
len: 17
abundance: .
v_gene: TRBV27
d_gene: .
CDR3nt: TGTGCCAGCAGTTCCACAGCAGGGACTAACATGAACACTGAAGCTTTCTTT
CDR3aa: CASSSTAGTNMNTEAFF

j_gene: TRBJ2-4
len: 18
abundance: .
v_gene: TRBV4-1
d_gene: TRBD2
CDR3nt: TGCGCCAGCAGCCCTGGACTAGCGGGAGGCCGGACCAAAAACATTCAGTACTTC
CDR3aa: CASSPGLAGGRTKNIQYF

j_gene: TRBJ2-7
len: 16
abundance: .
v_gene: TRBV24-1
d_gene: TRBD1
CDR3nt: TGTGCCACCAGTGAGACCGGGACAGGGTCTTCCTACGAGCAGTACTTC
CDR3aa: CATSETGTGSSYEQYF

j_gene: TRBJ1-5
len: 17
abundance: .
v_gene: TRBV7-2
d_gene: .
CDR3nt: TGTGCCAGCAGCTTAGGGGGGGGAGGGGCTCCTAATCAGCCCCAGCATTTT
CDR3aa: CASSLGGGGAPNQPQHF

j_gene: TRBJ1-6
len: 15
abundance: once
v_gene: TRBV9
d_gene: .
CDR3nt: TGTGCCAGCAGCGTAGAAGCAGCGATGAATTCACCCCTCCACTTT
CDR3aa: CASSVEAAMNSPLHF

j_gene: TRBJ2-5
len: 15
abundance: .
v_gene: TRBV28
d_gene: TRBD1
CDR3nt: TGTGCCAGCAGTCTGGGGCAGGGGGCCATCGAGACCCAGTACTTC
CDR3aa: CASSLGQGAIETQYF

j_gene: TRBJ1-5
len: 11
abundance: once
v_gene: TRBV28
d_gene: .
CDR3nt: TGTGCCAGCAGTCCTAATCAGCCCCAGCATTTT
CDR3aa: CASSPNQPQHF

j_gene: TRBJ2-7
len: 13
abundance: .
v_gene: TRBV10-3
d_gene: .
CDR3nt: TGTGCCATTTCCTCCAGGTGGGACGACGAGCAGTACTTC
CDR3aa: CAISSRWDDEQYF

j_gene: TRBJ1-2
len: 13
abundance: once
v_gene: TRBV5-4
d_gene: .
CDR3nt: TGTGCCAGCAGCTTCGGGGGTCCCTATGGCTACACCTTC
CDR3aa: CASSFGGPYGYTF

j_gene: TRBJ1-2
len: 12
abundance: .
v_gene: TRBV28
d_gene: .
CDR3nt: TGTGCCAGCAGTAGGTCTGGGTATGGCTACACCTTC
CDR3aa: CASSRSGYGYTF

j_gene: TRBJ2-3
len: 13
abundance: once
v_gene: TRBV5-1
d_gene: .
CDR3nt: TGCGCCAGCAGCTTGGGCAGCACAGATACGCAGTATTTT
CDR3aa: CASSLGSTDTQYF

j_gene: TRBJ2-1
len: 14
abundance: .
v_gene: TRBV7-3
d_gene: .
CDR3nt: TGTGCCAGCAGCTCCCGGACAGCTTACAATGAGCAGTTCTTC
CDR3aa: CASSSRTAYNEQFF

j_gene: TRBJ1-6
len: 14
abundance: .
v_gene: TRBV7-2
d_gene: .
CDR3nt: TGTGCCAGCAGCTCGGAGGGGAGGACAGCTCAGAGCCACTTT
CDR3aa: CASSSEGRTAQSHF

j_gene: TRBJ1-1
len: 14
abundance: .
v_gene: TRBV7-3
d_gene: .
CDR3nt: TGTGCCAGCAGCTTAAATGCGGCTAACACTGAAGCTTTCTTT
CDR3aa: CASSLNAANTEAFF

j_gene: TRBJ1-1
len: 14
abundance: .
v_gene: TRBV5-4
d_gene: .
CDR3nt: TGTGCCAGCAGCTTGGTAGGGGAGTTGACTGAAGCTTTCTTT
CDR3aa: CASSLVGELTEAFF

j_gene: TRBJ1-6
len: 17
abundance: .
v_gene: TRBV11-2
d_gene: TRBD1
CDR3nt: TGTGCCAGCAGCCCCCGGACAGGGGGAAATGGTAATTCACCCCTCCACTTT
CDR3aa: CASSPRTGGNGNSPLHF